This paragraph reports one T cell receptor beta chain. No antigen is known for it. These data belong to a study of a mutant IDH1 vaccine in newly diagnosed glioma. In the study overall: Males made up approximately 62% and females approximately 38% of treated patients, whose mean age was roughly 40 years.

V lost 3 bases to trimming and J lost 4 bases, with 12 bases between them. The CDR3 loop spans 14 amino acids. Germline V gene lookup returns CDR1 MDHEN and CDR2 SYDVKM. The study's findings and limits: Altogether, 93.3% of patients exhibited vaccine-induced immune responses.

Indicated time point: week 5, during vaccination. Doses comprised 300 ug of mutant IDH1 20-mer peptide each, plus topical imiquimod. The method was immunoSEQ multiplex PCR; TCRdb's version includes in-frame clones alone and lacks a portion of them. The table has about 40,000 clones, approximately 90% seen once. The genes are TRBV28 and TRBJ1-2; D is undetermined. The clonotype comes from a man between 45 and 60 years old with glioma. The sample was PBMCs, taken from a glioma patient whose treatment included an IDH1 peptide vaccine. The CDR3 nucleotides are TGTGCCAGCAGTTTGCCCCTCCAATCCTATGGCTACACCTTC. Translation gives CASSLPLQSYGYTF.